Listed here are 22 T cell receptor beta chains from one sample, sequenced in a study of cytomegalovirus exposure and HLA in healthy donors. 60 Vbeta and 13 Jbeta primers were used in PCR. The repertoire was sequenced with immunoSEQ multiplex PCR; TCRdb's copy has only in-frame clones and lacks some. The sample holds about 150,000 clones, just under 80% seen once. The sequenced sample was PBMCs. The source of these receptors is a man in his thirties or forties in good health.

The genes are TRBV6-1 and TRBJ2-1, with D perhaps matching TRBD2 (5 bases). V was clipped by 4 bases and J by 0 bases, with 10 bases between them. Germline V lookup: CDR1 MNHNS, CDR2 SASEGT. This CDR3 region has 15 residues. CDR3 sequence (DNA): TGTGCCAGCAGTGTCGGGATGAGCTCCTACAATGAGCAGTTCTTC. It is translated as CASSVGMSSYNEQFF.

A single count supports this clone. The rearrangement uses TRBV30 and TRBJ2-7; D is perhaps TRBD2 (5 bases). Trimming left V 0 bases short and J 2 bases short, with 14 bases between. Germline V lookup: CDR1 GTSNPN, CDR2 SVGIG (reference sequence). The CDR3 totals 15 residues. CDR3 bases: TGTGCCTGGAGTGTAGGACTCCATGGGACCTACGAGCAGTACTTC. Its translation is CAWSVGLHGTYEQYF. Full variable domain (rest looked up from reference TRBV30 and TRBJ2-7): SQTIHQWPATLVQPVGSPLSLECTVEGTSNPNLYWYRQAAGRGLQLLFYSVGIGQISSEVPQNLSASRPQDRQFILSSKKLLLSDSGFYLCAWSVGLHGTYEQYFGPGTRLTVT.

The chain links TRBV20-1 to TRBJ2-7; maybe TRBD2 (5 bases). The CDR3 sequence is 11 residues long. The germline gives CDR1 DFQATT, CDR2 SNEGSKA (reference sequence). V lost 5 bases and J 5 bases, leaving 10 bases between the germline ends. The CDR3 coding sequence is TGCAGTGCTTGGCGGGCTGACGAGCAGTACTTC. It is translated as CSAWRADEQYF.

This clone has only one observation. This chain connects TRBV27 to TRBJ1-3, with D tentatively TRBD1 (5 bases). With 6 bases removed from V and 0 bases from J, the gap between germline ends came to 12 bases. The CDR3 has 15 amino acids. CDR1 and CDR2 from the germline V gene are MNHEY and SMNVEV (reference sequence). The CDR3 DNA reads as TGTGCCAGCAGAACTACCGGGGGCTCTGGAAACACCATATATTTT. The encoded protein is CASRTTGGSGNTIYF.

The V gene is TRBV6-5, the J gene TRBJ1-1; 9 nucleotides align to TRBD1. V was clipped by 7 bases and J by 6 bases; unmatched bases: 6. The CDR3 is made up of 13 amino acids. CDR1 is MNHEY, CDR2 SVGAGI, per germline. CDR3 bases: TGTGCCAGCACCCCACGACAGGGGGCTGAAGCTTTCTTT. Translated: CASTPRQGAEAFF.

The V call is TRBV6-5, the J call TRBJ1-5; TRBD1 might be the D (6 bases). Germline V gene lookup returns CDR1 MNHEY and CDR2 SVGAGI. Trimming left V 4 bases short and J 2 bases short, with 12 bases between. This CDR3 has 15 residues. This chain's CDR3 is CASSSTGRGNQPQHF. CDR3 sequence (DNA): TGTGCCAGCAGTTCGACAGGTAGAGGCAATCAGCCCCAGCATTTT.

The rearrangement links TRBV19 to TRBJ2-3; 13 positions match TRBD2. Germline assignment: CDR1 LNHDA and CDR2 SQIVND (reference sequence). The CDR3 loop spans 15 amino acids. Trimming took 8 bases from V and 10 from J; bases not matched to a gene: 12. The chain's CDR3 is CASSVGLAGETSQYF. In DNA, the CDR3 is TGTGCCAGTTCCGTCGGACTAGCGGGAGAAACATCGCAGTATTTT.

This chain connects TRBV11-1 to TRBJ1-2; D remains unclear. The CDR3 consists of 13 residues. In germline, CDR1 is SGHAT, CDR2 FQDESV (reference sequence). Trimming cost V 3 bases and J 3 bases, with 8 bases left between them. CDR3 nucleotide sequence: TGTGCCAGCAGCTTTGATCGGGACTATGGCTACACCTTC. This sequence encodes CASSFDRDYGYTF.

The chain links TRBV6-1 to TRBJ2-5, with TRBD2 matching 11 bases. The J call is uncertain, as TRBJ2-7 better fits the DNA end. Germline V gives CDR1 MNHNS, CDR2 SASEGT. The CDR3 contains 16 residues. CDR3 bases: TGTGCCAGCAGTGAAGCAGGGACTAGCGGCTCCTACGAGCAGTACTTC. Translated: CASSEAGTSGSYEQYF.

The CDR3 sequence is CASRSSALVPESYYGYTF. The CDR3 bases are TGTGCCAGCAGATCCTCCGCGCTAGTACCAGAGAGTTACTATGGCTACACCTTC. V and J are TRBV7-9 and TRBJ1-2; D is uncertain. Trimming took off 6 bases at V and 3 bases at J, with 26 bases between the two ends. CDR1 is SEHNR, CDR2 FQNEAQ, per germline (reference sequence). CDR3 length: 18 residues. The full variable domain, its missing parts supplied by reference TRBV7-9 and TRBJ1-2, is DTGVSQNPRHKITKRGQNVTFRCDPISEHNRLYWYRQTLGQGPEFLTYFQNEAQLEKSRLLSDRFSAERPKGSFSTLEIQRTEQGDSAMYLCASRSSALVPESYYGYTFGSGTRLTVV.

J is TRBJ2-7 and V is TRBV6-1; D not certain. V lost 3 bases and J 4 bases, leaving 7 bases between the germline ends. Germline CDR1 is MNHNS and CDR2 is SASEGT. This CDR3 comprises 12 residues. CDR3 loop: CASSEFQYEQYF. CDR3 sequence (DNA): TGTGCCAGCAGTGAGTTCCAGTACGAGCAGTACTTC.

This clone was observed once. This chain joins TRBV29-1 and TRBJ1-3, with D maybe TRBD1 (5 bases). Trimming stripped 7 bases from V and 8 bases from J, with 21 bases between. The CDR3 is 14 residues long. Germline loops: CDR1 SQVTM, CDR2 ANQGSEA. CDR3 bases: TGCAGCGCCTTGAATCAGGGTAGTACAGACACCATATATTTT. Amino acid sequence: CSALNQGSTDTIYF.

CDR3 DNA sequence: TGCGCCAGCAGCCGAACTAGCGGGTTATACAATGAGCAGTTCTTC. It yields the protein CASSRTSGLYNEQFF. The chain has TRBV4-3 and TRBJ2-1; 9 bases map to TRBD2. The CDR3 consists of 15 residues. With V trimmed by 4 bases and J by 4 bases, 5 bases remained unmatched. Germline CDR1 is LGHNA and CDR2 is YSLEER.

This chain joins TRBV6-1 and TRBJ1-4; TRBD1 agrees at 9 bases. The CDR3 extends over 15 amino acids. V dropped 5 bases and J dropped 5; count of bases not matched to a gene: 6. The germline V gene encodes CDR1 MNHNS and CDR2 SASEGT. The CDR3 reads CASSIPGTGNEKLFF. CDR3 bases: TGTGCCAGCAGTATACCCGGGACAGGGAATGAAAAACTGTTTTTT.

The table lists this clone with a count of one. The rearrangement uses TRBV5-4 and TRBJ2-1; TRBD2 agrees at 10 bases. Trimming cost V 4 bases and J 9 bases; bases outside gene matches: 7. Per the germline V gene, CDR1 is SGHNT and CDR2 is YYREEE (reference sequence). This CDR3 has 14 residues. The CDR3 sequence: CASSRSGRASEQFF. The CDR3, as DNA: TGTGCCAGCAGCAGGAGCGGGAGGGCCAGTGAGCAGTTCTTC.

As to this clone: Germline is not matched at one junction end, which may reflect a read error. CDR3 sequence: CASSVGASGLWQETQYF. The CDR3 coding sequence is TGTGCCAGCAGCGTAGGAGCTAGCGGGTTATGGCAAGAGACCCAGTACTTC. This chain uses TRBV13 with TRBJ2-5, with 8 positions matching TRBD2. This CDR3 spans 17 amino acids. CDR1 is PRHDT and CDR2 is FYEKMQ in the germline V gene (reference sequence).

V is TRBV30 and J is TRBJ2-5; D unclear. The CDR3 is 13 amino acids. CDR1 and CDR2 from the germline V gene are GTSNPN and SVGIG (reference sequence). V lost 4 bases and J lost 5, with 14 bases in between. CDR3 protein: CAWTHGTSETQYF. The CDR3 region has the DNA TGTGCCTGGACCCACGGTACGTCGGAGACCCAGTACTTC.

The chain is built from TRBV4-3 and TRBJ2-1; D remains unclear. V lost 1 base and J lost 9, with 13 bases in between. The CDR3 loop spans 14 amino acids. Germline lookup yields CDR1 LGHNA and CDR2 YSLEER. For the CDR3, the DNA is TGCGCCAGCAGCCAAGCCCGCCCCAGCGTTGAGCAGTTCTTC. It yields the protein CASSQARPSVEQFF.

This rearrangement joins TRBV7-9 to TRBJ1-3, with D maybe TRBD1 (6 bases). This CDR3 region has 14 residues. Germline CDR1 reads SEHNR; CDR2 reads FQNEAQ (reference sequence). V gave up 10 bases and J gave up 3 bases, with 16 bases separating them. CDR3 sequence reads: CAKVSGESGNTIYF. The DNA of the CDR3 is TGTGCCAAAGTCTCAGGGGAAAGTGGAAACACCATATATTTT.

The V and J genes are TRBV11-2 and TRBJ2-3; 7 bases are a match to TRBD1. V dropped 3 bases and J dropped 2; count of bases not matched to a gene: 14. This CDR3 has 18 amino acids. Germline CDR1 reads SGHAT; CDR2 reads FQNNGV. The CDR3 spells CASSFPRGGQRLTDTQYF. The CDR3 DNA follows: TGTGCCAGCAGCTTTCCGCGAGGGGGACAGAGACTCACAGATACGCAGTATTTT. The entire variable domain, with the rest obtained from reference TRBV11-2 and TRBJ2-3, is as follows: EAGVAQSPRYKIIEKRQSVAFWCNPISGHATLYWYQQILGQGPKLLIQFQNNGVVDDSQLPKDRFSAERLKGVDSTLKIQPAKLEDSAVYLCASSFPRGGQRLTDTQYFGPGTRLTVL.

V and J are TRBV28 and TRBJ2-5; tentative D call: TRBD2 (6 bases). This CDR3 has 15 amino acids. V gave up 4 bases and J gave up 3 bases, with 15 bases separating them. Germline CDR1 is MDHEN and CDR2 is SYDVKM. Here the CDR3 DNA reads TGTGCCAGCAGTTCGGGCGGGGTAGCTGAAGAGACCCAGTACTTC. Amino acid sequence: CASSSGGVAEETQYF.

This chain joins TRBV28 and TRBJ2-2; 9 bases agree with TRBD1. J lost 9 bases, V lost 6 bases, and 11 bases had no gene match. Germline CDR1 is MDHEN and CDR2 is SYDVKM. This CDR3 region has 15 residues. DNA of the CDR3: TGTGCCAGCAGCACCCCGGGACAGGGACGGAGGGAGCTGTTTTTT. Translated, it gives CASSTPGQGRRELFF. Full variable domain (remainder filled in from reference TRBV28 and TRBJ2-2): DVKVTQSSRYLVKRTGEKVFLECVQDMDHENMFWYRQDPGLGLRLIYFSYDVKMKEKGDIPEGYSVSREKKERFSLILESASTNQTSMYLCASSTPGQGRRELFFGEGSRLTVL.